The 17 T cell receptor beta chains in this list originate from one sample, sequenced in a study of T cells in localized non-small cell lung cancer. Produced via immunoSEQ multiplex PCR; TCRdb's table is partial and in-frame only. Here the sample spans about 13,000 clones, about four fifths being singletons. The sequencing here drew on peripheral blood, taken before any cancer treatment. These TCRs come from a male donor aged 60 or over with stage I squamous cell lung carcinoma.

The chain has TRBV5-4 and TRBJ1-5; D might be TRBD1 (5 bases). The germline V gene has CDR1 SGHNT and CDR2 YYREEE (reference sequence). V was trimmed by 4 bases and J by 0 bases, leaving 23 bases between them. This CDR3 has 19 amino acids. The CDR3 nucleotides are TGTGCCAGCAGCATCACTGTACGGGGGGGAGTTTATAGCAATCAGCCCCAGCATTTT. Translation: CASSITVRGGVYSNQPQHF.

V is TRBV29-1 and J is TRBJ2-1, with D tentatively TRBD2 (5 bases). V was cut by 0 bases and J by 6 bases, with 6 bases left in between. The CDR3 has 12 residues. From germline, CDR1 is SQVTM and CDR2 ANQGSEA. The CDR3, as DNA: TGCAGCGTTGAAGAGGGGAGCAATGAGCAGTTCTTC. It is translated as CSVEEGSNEQFF.

CDR3 sequence: CASSELGPEQFF. CDR3 sequence (DNA): TGTGCCAGCAGTGAATTGGGTCCTGAGCAGTTCTTC. The chain links TRBV6-1 to TRBJ2-1; D is unresolved. V was trimmed by 2 bases and J by 9 bases, leaving 8 bases between them. The V gene's germline CDR1 is MNHNS and CDR2 SASEGT. The CDR3 covers 12 residues.

The chain combines TRBV28 with TRBJ2-1; possible D gene TRBD2, 5 bases. V was trimmed by 2 bases and J by 3 bases, leaving 11 bases between them. The CDR3 length is 15 residues. Germline V gives CDR1 MDHEN, CDR2 SYDVKM. The CDR3 nucleotides read TGTGCCAGCAGTTTAGGCGGTGAGGGCTACAATGAGCAGTTCTTC. This translates into CASSLGGEGYNEQFF.

The rearrangement joins TRBV5-8 to TRBJ1-2; no clear D. V lost 4 bases and J 8 bases, leaving 15 bases between the germline ends. The CDR3 extends over 13 amino acids. CDR1 SGHTS and CDR2 YDEGEE come from the germline V gene. CDR3 sequence (DNA): TGTGCCAGCAGCCACGACCGCACTTGGGGCTACACCTTC. This encodes CASSHDRTWGYTF.

V and J are TRBV10-3 and TRBJ2-2; D not certain. Germline-derived CDR1 and CDR2 are ENHRY and SYGVKD. The germline V and J ends were trimmed by 4 bases and 3 bases, with 3 bases remaining between them. CDR3 size: 12 residues. CDR3 protein: CAISVYTGELFF. Written as DNA, the CDR3 is TGTGCCATCAGTGTGTACACCGGGGAGCTGTTTTTT.

The chain has TRBV27 and TRBJ2-7, with a tentative D call TRBD1 (5 bases). V lost 3 bases to trimming and J lost 5 bases, with 14 bases between them. Germline assignment: CDR1 MNHEY and CDR2 SMNVEV (reference sequence). The CDR3 loop spans 14 amino acids. The chain's CDR3 is CASSFLGLGDEQYF. The CDR3 bases are TGTGCCAGCAGTTTCCTAGGGTTAGGGGACGAGCAGTACTTC.

V usage is TRBV27 and J usage is TRBJ2-7; tentatively, D is TRBD1 (5 bases). Looked up from germline, CDR1 is MNHEY and CDR2 is SMNVEV (reference sequence). The V end was cut by 2 bases, the J end by 7 bases, with 12 bases between. This CDR3 region has 13 residues. CDR3 sequence (DNA): TGTGCCAGCAGTTTAACAGGACCCTGGGAGCAGTACTTC. Protein: CASSLTGPWEQYF.

This rearrangement joins TRBV30 to TRBJ1-2; 9 positions match TRBD1. Germline CDR1 and CDR2: GTSNPN and SVGIG (reference sequence). The junction had 8 bases not matched to a gene; V was cut back by 1 base and J by 8 bases. The CDR3 loop spans 14 amino acids. The CDR3 spells CAWSDYRGPGGYTF. The CDR3 region has the DNA TGTGCCTGGAGTGATTACAGGGGGCCTGGCGGCTACACCTTC.

This chain links TRBV5-4 with TRBJ1-5; D ambiguous. Germline CDR1 and CDR2: SGHNT and YYREEE (reference sequence). The CDR3 runs to 13 residues. V lost 2 bases and J 7 bases, leaving 10 bases between the germline ends. CDR3 residues: CASSFGGTQPQHF. CDR3 bases: TGTGCCAGCAGCTTCGGAGGTACCCAGCCCCAGCATTTT.

The CDR3 sequence is CASSAGNLHTQYF. CDR3 coding DNA: TGTGCCAGCAGCGCCGGGAATCTCCATACGCAGTATTTT. The genes are TRBV7-6 and TRBJ2-3; possibly TRBD2 for D (5 bases). Germline CDR1 and CDR2: SGHVS and FNYEAQ. V lost 5 bases, J lost 7 bases, and 13 bases lay in between. The CDR3 loop spans 13 amino acids.

The chain couples TRBV5-1 to TRBJ2-3; 8 bases are shared with TRBD1. CDR1 and CDR2 (germline): SGHRS, YFSETQ. V lost 1 base and J lost 5; bases outside the gene matches: 6. The CDR3 contains 15 residues. Here the CDR3 reads CASSLSGQVIDTQYF. CDR3 bases: TGCGCCAGCAGCTTGTCGGGACAGGTTATAGATACGCAGTATTTT.

The chain is built from TRBV18 and TRBJ2-7; D unresolved. CDR3 size: 14 residues. With 6 bases removed from V and 2 bases from J, the gap between germline ends came to 14 bases. CDR1 and CDR2 (germline): KGHSH, LQKENI. The CDR3 here is CASSPARRPYEQYF. The CDR3 region has the DNA TGTGCCAGCTCCCCGGCCCGGAGACCCTACGAGCAGTACTTC.

The gene calls are TRBV25-1 and TRBJ2-7, with D possibly being TRBD1 (6 bases). The germline gives CDR1 MGHDK, CDR2 SYGVNS. The germline V and J ends were trimmed by 6 bases and 4 bases, with 10 bases remaining between them. The CDR3 runs 12 residues. The CDR3 sequence: CASRQGLYEQYF. The CDR3 DNA sequence: TGTGCCAGCAGACAGGGTTTGTACGAGCAGTACTTC.

In its sample, this clone was seen once. The chain recombines TRBV5-1 with TRBJ2-5; no clear D. Germline-derived CDR1 and CDR2 are SGHRS and YFSETQ. The V gene lost 1 base and the J gene lost 0 bases, with 4 bases spanning the gap. The CDR3 covers 13 residues. CDR3 nucleotide sequence: TGCGCCAGCAGCTTGTCGAACCAAGAGACCCAGTACTTC. This translates into CASSLSNQETQYF.

This clone has a single count. Here the CDR3 reads CASSHPSLLGTSGKTGELFF. For the CDR3, the DNA is TGCGCCAGCAGCCATCCCTCCCTCTTAGGGACTAGCGGGAAGACCGGGGAGCTGTTTTTT. This chain links TRBV4-1 with TRBJ2-2, with 13 bases matching TRBD2. The CDR3 runs 20 residues. The V and J ends lost 3 bases and 5 bases, in that order; junction bases with no gene match: 15. Looked up from germline, CDR1 is MGHRA and CDR2 is YSYEKL.

This chain connects TRBV7-9 to TRBJ2-5; 7 nucleotides match TRBD1. The CDR3 length is 15 residues. CDR1 SEHNR and CDR2 FQNEAQ come from the germline V gene (reference sequence). Germline trimming cut 2 bases from V and 4 bases from J; bases unmatched to any gene: 7. The CDR3 loop is CASSLNRGNRETQYF. CDR3 nucleotides: TGTGCCAGCAGCTTAAACAGGGGTAATCGAGAGACCCAGTACTTC. Filled out from reference TRBV7-9 and TRBJ2-5, the complete variable domain reads DTGVSQNPRHKITKRGQNVTFRCDPISEHNRLYWYRQTLGQGPEFLTYFQNEAQLEKSRLLSDRFSAERPKGSFSTLEIQRTEQGDSAMYLCASSLNRGNRETQYFGPGTRLLVL.